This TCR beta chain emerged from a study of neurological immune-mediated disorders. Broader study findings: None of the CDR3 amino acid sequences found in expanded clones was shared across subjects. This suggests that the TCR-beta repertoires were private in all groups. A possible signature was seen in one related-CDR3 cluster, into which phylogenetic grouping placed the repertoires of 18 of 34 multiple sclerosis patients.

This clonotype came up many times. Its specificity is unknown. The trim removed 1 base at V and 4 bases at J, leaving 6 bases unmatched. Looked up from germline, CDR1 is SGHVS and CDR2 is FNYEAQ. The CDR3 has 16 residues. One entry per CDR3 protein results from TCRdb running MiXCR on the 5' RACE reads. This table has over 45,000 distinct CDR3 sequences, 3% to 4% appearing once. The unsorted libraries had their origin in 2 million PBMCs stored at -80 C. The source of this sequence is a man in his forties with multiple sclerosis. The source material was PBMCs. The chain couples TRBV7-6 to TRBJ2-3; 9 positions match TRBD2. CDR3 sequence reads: CASSLGLRGGPDTQYF. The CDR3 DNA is TGTGCCAGCAGCTTAGGGTTGCGGGGGGGCCCAGATACGCAGTATTTT.